This T cell receptor (beta chain) came from a study of Graves' ophthalmopathy and Graves' hyperthyroidism. RNA transcripts were the source from which TCR beta CDR3 regions were amplified. RT-PCR with HTBI primers came first, then second-round multiplex PCR. TCRdb re-called the multiplex PCR reads with MiXCR, one entry per CDR3 protein. Here the sample spans almost 750,000 distinct CDR3 sequences, approximately 40% being singletons. V was clipped by 7 bases and J by 8 bases, with 14 bases between them. The CDR3 has 12 amino acids. Germline CDR1 ENHRY, CDR2 SYGVKD. This receptor was taken from an adult man with Graves' ophthalmopathy. The chain links TRBV10-3 to TRBJ1-2, with a weak D call TRBD1 (5 bases). The sequencing input was peripheral blood. CDR3 DNA: TGTGCCATCATGGGCAGGGTGGGCGGCTACACCTTC. This gives the protein CAIMGRVGGYTF.